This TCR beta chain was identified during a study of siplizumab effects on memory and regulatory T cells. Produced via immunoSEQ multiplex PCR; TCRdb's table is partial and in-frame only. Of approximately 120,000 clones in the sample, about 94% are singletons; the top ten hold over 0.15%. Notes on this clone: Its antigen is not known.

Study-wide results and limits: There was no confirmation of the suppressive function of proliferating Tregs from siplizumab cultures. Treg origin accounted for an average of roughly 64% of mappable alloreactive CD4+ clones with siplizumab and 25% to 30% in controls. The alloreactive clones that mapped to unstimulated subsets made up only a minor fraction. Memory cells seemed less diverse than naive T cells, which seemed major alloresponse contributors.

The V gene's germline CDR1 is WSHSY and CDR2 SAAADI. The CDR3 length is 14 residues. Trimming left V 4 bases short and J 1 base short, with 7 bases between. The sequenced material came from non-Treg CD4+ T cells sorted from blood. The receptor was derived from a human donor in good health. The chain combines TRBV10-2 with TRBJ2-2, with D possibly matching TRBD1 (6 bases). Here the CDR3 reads CASSAQGNTGELFF. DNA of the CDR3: TGCGCCAGCAGTGCACAGGGGAACACCGGGGAGCTGTTTTTT.